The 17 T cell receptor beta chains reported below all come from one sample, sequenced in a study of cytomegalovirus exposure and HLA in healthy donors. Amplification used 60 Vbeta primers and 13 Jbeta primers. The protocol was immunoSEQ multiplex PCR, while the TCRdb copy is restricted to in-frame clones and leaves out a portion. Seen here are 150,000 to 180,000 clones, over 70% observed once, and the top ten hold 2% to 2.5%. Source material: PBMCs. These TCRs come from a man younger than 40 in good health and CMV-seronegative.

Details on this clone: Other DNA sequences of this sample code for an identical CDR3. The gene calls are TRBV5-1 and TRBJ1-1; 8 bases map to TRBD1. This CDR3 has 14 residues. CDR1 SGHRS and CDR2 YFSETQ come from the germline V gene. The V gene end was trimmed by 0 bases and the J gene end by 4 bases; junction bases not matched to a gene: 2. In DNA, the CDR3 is TGCGCCAGCAGCTTGGTTGGACAGGGCACTGAAGCTTTCTTT. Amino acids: CASSLVGQGTEAFF.

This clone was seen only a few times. CDR3 residues: CASSPGRQGTSYEQYF. CDR3 in DNA: TGCGCCAGCAGCCCGGGGAGACAGGGGACTTCCTACGAGCAGTACTTC. The chain has TRBV5-1 and TRBJ2-7, with 8 bases matching TRBD1. CDR1 is SGHRS and CDR2 is YFSETQ in the germline V gene. The CDR3 contains 16 residues. The trim removed 4 bases at V and 1 base at J, leaving 10 bases unmatched.

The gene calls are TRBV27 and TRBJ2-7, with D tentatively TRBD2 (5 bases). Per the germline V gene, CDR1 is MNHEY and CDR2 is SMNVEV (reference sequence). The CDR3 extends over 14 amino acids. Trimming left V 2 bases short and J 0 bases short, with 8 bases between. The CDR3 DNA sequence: TGTGCCAGCAGTTTACGGGGAACCTCCTACGAGCAGTACTTC. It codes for CASSLRGTSYEQYF.

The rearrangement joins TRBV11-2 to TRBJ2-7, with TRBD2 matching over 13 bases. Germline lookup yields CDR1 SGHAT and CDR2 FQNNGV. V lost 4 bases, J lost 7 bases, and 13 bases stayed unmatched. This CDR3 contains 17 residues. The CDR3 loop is CASSSRLAGGRAREQYF. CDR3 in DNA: TGTGCCAGCAGCTCCAGACTAGCGGGGGGACGGGCGAGGGAGCAGTACTTC.

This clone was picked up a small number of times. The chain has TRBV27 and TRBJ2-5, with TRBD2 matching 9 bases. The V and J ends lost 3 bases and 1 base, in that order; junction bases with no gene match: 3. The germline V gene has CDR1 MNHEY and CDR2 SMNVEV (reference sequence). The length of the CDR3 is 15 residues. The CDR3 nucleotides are TGTGCCAGCAGTTTGTCGACTAGCGGCCAAGAGACCCAGTACTTC. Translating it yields CASSLSTSGQETQYF.

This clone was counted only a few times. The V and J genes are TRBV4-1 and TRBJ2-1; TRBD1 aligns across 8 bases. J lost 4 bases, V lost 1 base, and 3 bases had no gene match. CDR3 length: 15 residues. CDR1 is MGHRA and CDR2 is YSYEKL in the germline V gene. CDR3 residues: CASSQATGVYNEQFF. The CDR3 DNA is TGCGCCAGCAGCCAAGCGACAGGGGTATACAATGAGCAGTTCTTC.

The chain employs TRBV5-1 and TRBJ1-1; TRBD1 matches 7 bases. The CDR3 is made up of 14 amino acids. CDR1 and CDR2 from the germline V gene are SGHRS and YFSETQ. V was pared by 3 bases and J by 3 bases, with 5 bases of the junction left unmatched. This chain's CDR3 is CASSWKGADTEAFF. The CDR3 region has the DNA TGCGCCAGCAGCTGGAAGGGGGCAGACACTGAAGCTTTCTTT.

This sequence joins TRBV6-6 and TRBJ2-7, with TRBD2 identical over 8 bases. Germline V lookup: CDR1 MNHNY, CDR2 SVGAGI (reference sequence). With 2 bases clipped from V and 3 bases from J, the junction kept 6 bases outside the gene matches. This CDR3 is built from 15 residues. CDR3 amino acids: CASSYDSGAVYEQYF. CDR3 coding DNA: TGTGCCAGCAGTTACGATAGCGGGGCCGTCTACGAGCAGTACTTC.

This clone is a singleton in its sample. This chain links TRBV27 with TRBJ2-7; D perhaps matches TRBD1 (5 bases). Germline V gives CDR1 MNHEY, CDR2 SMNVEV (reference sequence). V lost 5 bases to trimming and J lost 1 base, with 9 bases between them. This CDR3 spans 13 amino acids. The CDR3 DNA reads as TGTGCCAGCAGTGACAGATCATCCTACGAGCAGTACTTC. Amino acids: CASSDRSSYEQYF.

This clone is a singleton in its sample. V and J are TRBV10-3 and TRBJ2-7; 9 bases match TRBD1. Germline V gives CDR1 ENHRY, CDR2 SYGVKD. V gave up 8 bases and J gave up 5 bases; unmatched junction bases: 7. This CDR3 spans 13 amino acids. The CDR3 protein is CAIGPGQGDEQYF. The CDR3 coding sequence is TGTGCCATCGGGCCGGGACAGGGTGACGAGCAGTACTTC.

The CDR3 sequence: CASSLEGGTPEAFF. The DNA of the CDR3 is TGCGCCAGCAGCCTAGAGGGGGGGACTCCTGAAGCTTTCTTT. The V call is TRBV5-1, the J call TRBJ1-1, with a tentative D call TRBD1 (6 bases). Germline lookup yields CDR1 SGHRS and CDR2 YFSETQ. The CDR3 is 14 residues long. V lost 4 bases, J lost 6 bases, and 16 bases lay in between. The whole variable domain, remainder taken from reference TRBV5-1 and TRBJ1-1, is KAGVTQTPRYLIKTRGQQVTLSCSPISGHRSVSWYQQTPGQGLQFLFEYFSETQRNKGNFPGRFSGRQFSNSRSEMNVSTLELGDSALYLCASSLEGGTPEAFFGQGTRLTVV.

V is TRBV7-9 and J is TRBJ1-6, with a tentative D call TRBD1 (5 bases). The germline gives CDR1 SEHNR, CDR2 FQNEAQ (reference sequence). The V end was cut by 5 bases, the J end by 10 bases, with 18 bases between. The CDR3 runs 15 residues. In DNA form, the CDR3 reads TGTGCCAGCAGCGTCGGGGGAGGTGAGGGCTCACCCCTCCACTTT. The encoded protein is CASSVGGGEGSPLHF. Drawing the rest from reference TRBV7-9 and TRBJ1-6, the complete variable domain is DTGVSQNPRHKITKRGQNVTFRCDPISEHNRLYWYRQTLGQGPEFLTYFQNEAQLEKSRLLSDRFSAERPKGSFSTLEIQRTEQGDSAMYLCASSVGGGEGSPLHFGNGTRLTVT.

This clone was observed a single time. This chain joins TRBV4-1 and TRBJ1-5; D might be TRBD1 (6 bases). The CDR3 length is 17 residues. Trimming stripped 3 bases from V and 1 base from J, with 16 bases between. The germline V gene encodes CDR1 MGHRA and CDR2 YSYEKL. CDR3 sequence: CASSQISGGASNQPQHF. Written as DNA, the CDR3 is TGCGCCAGCAGCCAGATTAGTGGGGGCGCAAGCAATCAGCCCCAGCATTTT.

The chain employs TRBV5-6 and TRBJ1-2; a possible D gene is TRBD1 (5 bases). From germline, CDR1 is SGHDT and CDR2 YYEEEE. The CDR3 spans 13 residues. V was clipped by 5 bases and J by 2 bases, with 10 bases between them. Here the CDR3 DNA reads TGTGCCAGCAGTATCGGGGGAAACTATGGCTACACCTTC. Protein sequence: CASSIGGNYGYTF.

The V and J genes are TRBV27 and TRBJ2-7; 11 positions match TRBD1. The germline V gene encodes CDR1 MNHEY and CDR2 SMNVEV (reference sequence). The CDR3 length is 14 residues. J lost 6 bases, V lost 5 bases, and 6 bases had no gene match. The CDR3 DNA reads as TGTGCCAGCAGTATAGGACAGGGGGCAGCCGAGCAGTACTTC. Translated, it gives CASSIGQGAAEQYF.

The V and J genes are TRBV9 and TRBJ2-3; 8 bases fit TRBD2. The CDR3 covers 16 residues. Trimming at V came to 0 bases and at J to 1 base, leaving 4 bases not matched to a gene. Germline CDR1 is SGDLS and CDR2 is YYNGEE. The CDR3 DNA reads TGTGCCAGCAGCGTAGGTCGGGGGGGAGGCACAGATACGCAGTATTTT. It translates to CASSVGRGGGTDTQYF.

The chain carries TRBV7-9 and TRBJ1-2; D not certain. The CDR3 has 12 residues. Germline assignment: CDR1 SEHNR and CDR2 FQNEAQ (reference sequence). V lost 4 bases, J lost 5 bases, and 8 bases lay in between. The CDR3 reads CASSSNRYGYTF. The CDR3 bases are TGTGCCAGCAGCTCCAATCGGTATGGCTACACCTTC.